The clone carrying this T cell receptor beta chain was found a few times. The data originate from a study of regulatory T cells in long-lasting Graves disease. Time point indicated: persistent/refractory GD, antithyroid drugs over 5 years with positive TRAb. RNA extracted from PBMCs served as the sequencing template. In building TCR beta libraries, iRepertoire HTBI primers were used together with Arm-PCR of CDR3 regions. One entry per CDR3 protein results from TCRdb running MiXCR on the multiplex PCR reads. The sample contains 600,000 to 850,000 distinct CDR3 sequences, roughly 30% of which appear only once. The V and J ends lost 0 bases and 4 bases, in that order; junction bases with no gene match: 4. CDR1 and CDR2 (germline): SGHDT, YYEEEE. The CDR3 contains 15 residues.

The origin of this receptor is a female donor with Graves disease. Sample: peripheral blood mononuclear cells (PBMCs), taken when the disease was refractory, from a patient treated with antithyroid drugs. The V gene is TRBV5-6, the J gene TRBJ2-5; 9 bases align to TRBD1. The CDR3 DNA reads TGTGCCAGCAGCTTGGGACAGGGGGGTACAGAGACCCAGTACTTC. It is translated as CASSLGQGGTETQYF.